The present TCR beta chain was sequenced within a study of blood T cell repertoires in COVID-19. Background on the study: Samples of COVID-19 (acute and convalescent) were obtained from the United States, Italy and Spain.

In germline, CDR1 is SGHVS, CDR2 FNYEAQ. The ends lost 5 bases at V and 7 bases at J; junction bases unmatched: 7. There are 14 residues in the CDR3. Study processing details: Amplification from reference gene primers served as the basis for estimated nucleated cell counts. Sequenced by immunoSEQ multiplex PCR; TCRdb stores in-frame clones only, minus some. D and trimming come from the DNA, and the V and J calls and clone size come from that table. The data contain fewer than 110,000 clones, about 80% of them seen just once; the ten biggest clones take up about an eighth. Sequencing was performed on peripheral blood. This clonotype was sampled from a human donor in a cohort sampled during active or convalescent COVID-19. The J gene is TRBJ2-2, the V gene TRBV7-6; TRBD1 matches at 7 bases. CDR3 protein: CASSKEQGNGELFF. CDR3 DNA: TGTGCCAGCAGCAAAGAACAGGGGAACGGGGAGCTGTTTTTT.